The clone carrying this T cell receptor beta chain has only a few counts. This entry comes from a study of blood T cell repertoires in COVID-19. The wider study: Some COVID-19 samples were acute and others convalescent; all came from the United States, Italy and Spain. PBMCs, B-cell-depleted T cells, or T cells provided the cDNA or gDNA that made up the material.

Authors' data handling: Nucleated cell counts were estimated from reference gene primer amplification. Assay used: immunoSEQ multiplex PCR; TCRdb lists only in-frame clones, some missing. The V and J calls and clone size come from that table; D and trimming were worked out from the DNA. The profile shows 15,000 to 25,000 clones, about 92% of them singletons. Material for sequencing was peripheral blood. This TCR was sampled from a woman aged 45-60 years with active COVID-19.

In DNA form, the CDR3 reads TGTGCCAGCACCCAAGGGGAGGGCACTGAAGCTTTCTTT. It yields the protein CASTQGEGTEAFF. The chain has TRBV7-9 and TRBJ1-1; D perhaps matches TRBD1 (5 bases). The V end lost 7 bases, the J end lost 4 bases, and 13 bases lay between the germline ends. Per the germline V gene, CDR1 is SEHNR and CDR2 is FQNEAQ (reference sequence). The CDR3 length is 13 residues.